Listed below are T cell receptor beta chains from one sample, sequenced in a study of beta chain features in type 1 diabetes. The table came from immunoSEQ multiplex PCR; TCRdb's copy has only in-frame clones and leaves some out. The table lists 350,000 to 450,000 clones, about 15% of them singletons, with 0.019% in the top ten. Specimen: naive CD4+ T cells from blood. All receptors come from a woman aged 18-35 years in good health. Each CDR3 is given with its conserved first and last residue. D genes are given only for firm matches. Where a row states a size, it is once, few, many or the class of an expanded clone; other rows omit it.

V gene: TRBV29-1
J gene: TRBJ2-7
clone size: NA
D gene: TRBD1
CDR3 DNA: TGCAGCGCCACGCCGGACAGGGGGGGTTCGGGCGAGCAGTACTTC
CDR3 protein: CSATPDRGGSGEQYF

V gene: TRBV27
J gene: TRBJ2-7
clone size: few
D gene: NA
CDR3 DNA: TGTGCCAGCAGTCTGAAATCCGGGACCGGGGGCTCCTACGAGCAGTACTTC
CDR3 protein: CASSLKSGTGGSYEQYF

V gene: TRBV7-9
J gene: TRBJ1-5
clone size: NA
D gene: NA
CDR3 DNA: TGTGCCAGCAGCTTAGGTCCTAATCAGCCCCAGCATTTT
CDR3 protein: CASSLGPNQPQHF

V gene: TRBV5-1
J gene: TRBJ2-7
clone size: NA
D gene: NA
CDR3 DNA: TGCGCCAGCAGCCTATCCGGACTGTTTTACGAGCAGTACTTC
CDR3 protein: CASSLSGLFYEQYF

V gene: TRBV9
J gene: TRBJ2-1
clone size: few
D gene: NA
CDR3 DNA: TGTGCCACAGGGCGGGACCCCTACAATGAGCAGTTCTTC
CDR3 protein: CATGRDPYNEQFF

V gene: TRBV28
J gene: TRBJ2-7
clone size: NA
D gene: TRBD2
CDR3 DNA: TGTGCCAGCAGTGTCCGGACTAGCGGGCAGTACTTC
CDR3 protein: CASSVRTSGQYF

V gene: TRBV10-3
J gene: TRBJ2-7
clone size: NA
D gene: TRBD1
CDR3 DNA: TGTGCCACTAGGACAGGATTAACAGGCGAGCAGTACTTC
CDR3 protein: CATRTGLTGEQYF

V gene: TRBV9
J gene: TRBJ2-5
clone size: few
D gene: TRBD1
CDR3 DNA: TGTGCCAGCAGCCCCAAAACAGGGGGCCCGATTAGTCAGACCCAGTACTTC
CDR3 protein: CASSPKTGGPISQTQYF

V gene: TRBV6-6
J gene: TRBJ2-4
clone size: few
D gene: TRBD2
CDR3 DNA: TGTGCCAGCAGTTCCCCCGGCGGGAGGGAAAACATTCAGTACTTC
CDR3 protein: CASSSPGGRENIQYF

V gene: TRBV5-1
J gene: TRBJ2-1
clone size: few
D gene: NA
CDR3 DNA: TGCGCCAGCAGCATCCTAACAGGGAATGAGCAGTTCTTC
CDR3 protein: CASSILTGNEQFF

V gene: TRBV2
J gene: TRBJ1-2
clone size: NA
D gene: NA
CDR3 DNA: TGTGCCAGCAGGAAGACAGCTGGGGGCTACACCTTC
CDR3 protein: CASRKTAGGYTF

V gene: TRBV7-9
J gene: TRBJ2-7
clone size: few
D gene: TRBD1
CDR3 DNA: TGTGCCAGCAGCCCAGAGACAGGGGTGTACTTC
CDR3 protein: CASSPETGVYF

V gene: TRBV7-8
J gene: TRBJ2-4
clone size: NA
D gene: TRBD2
CDR3 DNA: TGTGCCAGCAGCTTACGAGGACTAGCGGAAAACATTCAGTACTTC
CDR3 protein: CASSLRGLAENIQYF

V gene: TRBV2
J gene: TRBJ2-1
clone size: NA
D gene: NA
CDR3 DNA: TGTGCCAGCAGGGCCCTAGGGAGCTCCTACAATGAGCAGTTCTTC
CDR3 protein: CASRALGSSYNEQFF

V gene: TRBV5-4
J gene: TRBJ1-1
clone size: few
D gene: TRBD1
CDR3 DNA: TGTGCCAGCAGCTTGGGAGAGGACAGGGGTAACACTGAAGCTTTCTTT
CDR3 protein: CASSLGEDRGNTEAFF

V gene: TRBV14
J gene: TRBJ1-1
clone size: NA
D gene: NA
CDR3 DNA: TGTGCCAGCAGGCGGGGGTGGAACACTGAAGCTTTCTTT
CDR3 protein: CASRRGWNTEAFF

V gene: TRBV18
J gene: TRBJ1-4
clone size: few
D gene: NA
CDR3 DNA: TGTGCCAGCTCACCAATGGAGGGTGGTGAAAAACTGTTTTTT
CDR3 protein: CASSPMEGGEKLFF

V gene: TRBV18
J gene: TRBJ1-4
clone size: NA
D gene: NA
CDR3 DNA: TGTGCCAGCTCACCACCGTCGCTAGAAAAACTGTTTTTT
CDR3 protein: CASSPPSLEKLFF

V gene: TRBV19
J gene: TRBJ2-5
clone size: NA
D gene: TRBD1
CDR3 DNA: TGTGCCAGTAGTATCGGGACAGCACAAGAGACCCAGTACTTC
CDR3 protein: CASSIGTAQETQYF

V gene: TRBV6-1
J gene: TRBJ2-1
clone size: few
D gene: TRBD1
CDR3 DNA: TGTGCCAGCAGTGAAGCGCTTGGCAGGGGGCTCTACAATGAGCAGTTCTTC
CDR3 protein: CASSEALGRGLYNEQFF

V gene: TRBV7-9
J gene: TRBJ2-3
clone size: few
D gene: NA
CDR3 DNA: TGTGCCAGCAGCTTACTCGAGACTAGTGCAGATACGCAGTATTTT
CDR3 protein: CASSLLETSADTQYF

V gene: TRBV18
J gene: TRBJ2-5
clone size: few
D gene: NA
CDR3 DNA: TGTGCCAGCTCAGACCCTCTCGGGGTGGAGACCCAGTACTTC
CDR3 protein: CASSDPLGVETQYF

V gene: TRBV15
J gene: TRBJ1-5
clone size: NA
D gene: TRBD1
CDR3 DNA: TGTGCCACCAGCACGGGACAGCAGGATCAGCCCCAGCATTTT
CDR3 protein: CATSTGQQDQPQHF

V gene: TRBV7-9
J gene: TRBJ1-5
clone size: NA
D gene: TRBD1
CDR3 DNA: TGTGCCAGCAGCTTACTCGACAGGGGGATTCAGCCCCAGCATTTT
CDR3 protein: CASSLLDRGIQPQHF

V gene: TRBV6-1
J gene: TRBJ2-4
clone size: NA
D gene: NA
CDR3 DNA: TGTGCCGTCGGCAAGGACTCAGCCAAAAACATTCAGTACTTC
CDR3 protein: CAVGKDSAKNIQYF

V gene: TRBV9
J gene: TRBJ2-3
clone size: NA
D gene: NA
CDR3 DNA: TGTGCCAGCAGCGTACTAGGGGGACCCACAGATACGCAGTATTTT
CDR3 protein: CASSVLGGPTDTQYF

V gene: TRBV6-5
J gene: TRBJ1-5
clone size: NA
D gene: TRBD1
CDR3 DNA: TGTGCCAGTCAGACAGGGAATCAGCCCCAGCATTTT
CDR3 protein: CASQTGNQPQHF

V gene: TRBV6-5
J gene: TRBJ2-4
clone size: NA
D gene: TRBD1
CDR3 DNA: TGTGCCAGCACACCGGGACAGGGAAACATTCAGTACTTC
CDR3 protein: CASTPGQGNIQYF

V gene: TRBV28
J gene: TRBJ2-7
clone size: NA
D gene: TRBD2
CDR3 DNA: TGTGCCAGCAGTTCGGGCGGGAGAAGGCACGAGCAGTACTTC
CDR3 protein: CASSSGGRRHEQYF

V gene: TRBV29-1
J gene: TRBJ2-7
clone size: NA
D gene: NA
CDR3 DNA: TGCAGCGTGGTACTGAGCTCCTACGAGCAGTACTTC
CDR3 protein: CSVVLSSYEQYF

V gene: TRBV30
J gene: TRBJ1-2
clone size: NA
D gene: NA
CDR3 DNA: TGTGCCTGGAGTGTACTTAAGGGGATCGAGGTGGATGGAGGCTACACCTTC
CDR3 protein: CAWSVLKGIEVDGGYTF

V gene: TRBV30
J gene: TRBJ1-5
clone size: NA
D gene: NA
CDR3 DNA: TGTGCCTGGAGTCACTGGGGCAGCCAGGAAGGTCAGCCCCAGCATTTT
CDR3 protein: CAWSHWGSQEGQPQHF

V gene: TRBV7-9
J gene: TRBJ1-2
clone size: few
D gene: TRBD1
CDR3 DNA: TGTGCCAGCAGCCCCTGGGGACAGGGATCCTATGGCTACACCTTC
CDR3 protein: CASSPWGQGSYGYTF

V gene: TRBV6-5
J gene: TRBJ1-3
clone size: few
D gene: TRBD1
CDR3 DNA: TGTGCCATCAGTTCGGGACAGGGTGGAAACACCATATATTTT
CDR3 protein: CAISSGQGGNTIYF

V gene: TRBV9
J gene: TRBJ2-1
clone size: few
D gene: NA
CDR3 DNA: TGTGCCAGCAGCGCCAGGTTTGAAGGTGCCTACAATGAGCAGTTCTTC
CDR3 protein: CASSARFEGAYNEQFF

V gene: TRBV7-2
J gene: TRBJ2-1
clone size: few
D gene: TRBD1
CDR3 DNA: TGTGCCAGCAGCTTAGAATTCGGGACAGTTAGTAATGAGCAGTTCTTC
CDR3 protein: CASSLEFGTVSNEQFF

V gene: TRBV7-6
J gene: TRBJ2-1
clone size: few
D gene: NA
CDR3 DNA: TGTGCCAGCAGCTTAAGGGTCCGGCTAGCGAAGTACAATGAGCAGTTCTTC
CDR3 protein: CASSLRVRLAKYNEQFF